This TCR beta chain was profiled in a study of blood T cells in healthy people across ages. Study information: Per every two T cells, about one barcoded beta molecule was captured by template switching. General study points: Significant beta diversity loss was already apparent by age approximately 40, declining roughly linearly.

PBMCs were isolated at a quantity of at least 6 million per sample. Looked up from germline, CDR1 is DFQATT and CDR2 is SNEGSKA (reference sequence). This CDR3 has 14 amino acids. The sample holds a few counts of this clonotype. Its antigen is currently unknown. The authors ran a second PCR of 7 to 11 cycles using a sample-barcoded 5' primer and a J-beta primer mix. Each cDNA molecule received a tag from a template-switch adaptor that had 12 random nucleotides. A single record per CDR3 protein comes from TCRdb applying MiXCR to the 5' RACE reads. The table records about 1.8 million distinct CDR3 sequences, 49% of them present only once.

The sample consisted of blood. This receptor was obtained from a woman aged 40 to 55 in good health. The V call is TRBV20-1, the J call TRBJ2-4; 7 bases are a match to TRBD2. The J call is uncertain, as TRBJ2-7 better fits the DNA end. CDR3 sequence (DNA): TGCAGTGCTAGAGTGCCAGGGACTACCTACGAGCAGTACTTC. Amino acids: CSARVPGTTYEQYF.